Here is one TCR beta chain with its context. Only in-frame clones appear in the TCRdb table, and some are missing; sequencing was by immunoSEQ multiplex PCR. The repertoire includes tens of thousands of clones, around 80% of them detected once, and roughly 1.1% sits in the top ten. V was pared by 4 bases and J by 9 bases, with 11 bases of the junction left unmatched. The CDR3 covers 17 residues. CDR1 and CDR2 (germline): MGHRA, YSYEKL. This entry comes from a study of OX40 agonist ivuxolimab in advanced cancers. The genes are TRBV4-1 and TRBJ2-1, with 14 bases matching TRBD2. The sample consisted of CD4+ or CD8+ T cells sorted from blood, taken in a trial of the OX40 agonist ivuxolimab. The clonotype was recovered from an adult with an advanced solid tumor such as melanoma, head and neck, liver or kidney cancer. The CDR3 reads CASSPGLAGAPRGEQFF. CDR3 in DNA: TGCGCCAGCAGCCCGGGACTAGCGGGGGCCCCCCGGGGTGAGCAGTTCTTC.